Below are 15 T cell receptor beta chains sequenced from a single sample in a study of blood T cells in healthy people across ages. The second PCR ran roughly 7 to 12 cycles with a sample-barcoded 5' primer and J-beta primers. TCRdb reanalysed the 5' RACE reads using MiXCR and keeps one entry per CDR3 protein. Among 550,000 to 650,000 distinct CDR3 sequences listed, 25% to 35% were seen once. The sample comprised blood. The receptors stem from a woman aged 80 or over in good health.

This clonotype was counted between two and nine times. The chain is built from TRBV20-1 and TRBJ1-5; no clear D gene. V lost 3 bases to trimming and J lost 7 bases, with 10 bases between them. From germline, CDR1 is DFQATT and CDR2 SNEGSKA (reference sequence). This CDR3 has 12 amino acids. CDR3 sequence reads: CSASQAGQPQHF. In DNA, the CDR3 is TGCAGTGCTAGCCAGGCGGGACAGCCCCAGCATTTT.

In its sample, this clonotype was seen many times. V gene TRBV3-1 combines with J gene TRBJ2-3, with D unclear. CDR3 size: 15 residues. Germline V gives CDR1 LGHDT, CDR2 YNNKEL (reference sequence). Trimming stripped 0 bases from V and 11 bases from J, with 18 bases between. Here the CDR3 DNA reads TGTGCCAGCAGCCAAGATTTTCAAGGCTTCCAGAAGCAGTATTTT. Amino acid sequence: CASSQDFQGFQKQYF.

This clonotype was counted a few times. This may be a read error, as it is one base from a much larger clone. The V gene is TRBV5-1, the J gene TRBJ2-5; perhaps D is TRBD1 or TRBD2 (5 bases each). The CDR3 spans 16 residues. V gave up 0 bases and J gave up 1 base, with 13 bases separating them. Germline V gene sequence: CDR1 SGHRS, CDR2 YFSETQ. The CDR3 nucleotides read TGCGCCAGCAGCTTGGAATGGGGGATCTCCCAAGAGACCCAGTACTTC. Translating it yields CASSLEWGISQETQYF.

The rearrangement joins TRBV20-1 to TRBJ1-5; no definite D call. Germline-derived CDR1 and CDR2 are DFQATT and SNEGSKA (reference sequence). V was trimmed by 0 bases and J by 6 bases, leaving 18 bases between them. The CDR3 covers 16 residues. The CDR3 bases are TGCAGTGCTAGAGATCCGGGGAACCACGTCGTTCAGCCCCAGCATTTT. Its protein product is CSARDPGNHVVQPQHF.

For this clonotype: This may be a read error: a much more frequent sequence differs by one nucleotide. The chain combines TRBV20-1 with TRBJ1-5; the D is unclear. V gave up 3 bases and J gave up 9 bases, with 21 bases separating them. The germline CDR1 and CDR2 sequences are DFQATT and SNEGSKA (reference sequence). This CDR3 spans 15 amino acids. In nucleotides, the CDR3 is TGCAGTGCTAGGCCCGCGGACCCATCAGCATGGCCCCAGCATTTT. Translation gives CSARPADPSAWPQHF.

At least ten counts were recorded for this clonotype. The CDR3 region has the DNA TGTGCCAGCAGTTCCATTGGACAGGGTTATACCTATGACGATGAAAAACTGTTTTTT. Translation: CASSSIGQGYTYDDEKLFF. This rearrangement joins TRBV28 to TRBJ1-4, with 8 bases fitting TRBD1. Germline loops: CDR1 MDHEN, CDR2 SYDVKM. V was clipped by 4 bases and J by 6 bases; unmatched bases: 19. This CDR3 comprises 19 residues.

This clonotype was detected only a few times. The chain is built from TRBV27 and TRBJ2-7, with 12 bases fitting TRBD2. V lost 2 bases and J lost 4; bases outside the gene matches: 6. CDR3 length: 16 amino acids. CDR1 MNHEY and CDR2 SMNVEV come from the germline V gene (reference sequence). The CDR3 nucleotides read TGTGCCAGCAGTTTAACCGGACTAGCGGGGTTATACGAGCAGTACTTC. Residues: CASSLTGLAGLYEQYF.

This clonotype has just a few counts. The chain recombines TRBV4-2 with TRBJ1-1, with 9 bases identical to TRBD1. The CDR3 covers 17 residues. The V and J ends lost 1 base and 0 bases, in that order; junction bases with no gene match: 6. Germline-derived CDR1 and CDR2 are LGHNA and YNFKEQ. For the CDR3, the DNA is TGTGCCAGCAGCCAAGGGGGGACAGGGTTTATGAACACTGAAGCTTTCTTT. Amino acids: CASSQGGTGFMNTEAFF.

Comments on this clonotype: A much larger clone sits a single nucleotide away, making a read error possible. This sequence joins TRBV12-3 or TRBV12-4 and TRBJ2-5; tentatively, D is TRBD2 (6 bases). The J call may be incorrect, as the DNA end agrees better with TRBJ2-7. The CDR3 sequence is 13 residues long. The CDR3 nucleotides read TGTGCCAGCAGGTTAAAGGAGGGCTCCGAGCAGTACTTC. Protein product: CASRLKEGSEQYF.

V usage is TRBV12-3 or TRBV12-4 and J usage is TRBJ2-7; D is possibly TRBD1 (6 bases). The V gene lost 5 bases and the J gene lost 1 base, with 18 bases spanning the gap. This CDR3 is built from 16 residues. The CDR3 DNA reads TGTGCCAGCAGTCTCACCGGGACACCGGGTTCCTACGAGCAGTACTTC. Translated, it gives CASSLTGTPGSYEQYF.

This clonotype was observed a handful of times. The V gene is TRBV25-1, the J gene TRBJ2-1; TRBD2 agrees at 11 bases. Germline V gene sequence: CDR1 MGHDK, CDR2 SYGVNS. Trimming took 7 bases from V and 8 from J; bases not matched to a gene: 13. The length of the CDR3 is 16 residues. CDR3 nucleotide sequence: TGTGCCAGCACCCCGAATGCACTAGCGGGGGTATATGAGCAGTTCTTC. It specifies CASTPNALAGVYEQFF.

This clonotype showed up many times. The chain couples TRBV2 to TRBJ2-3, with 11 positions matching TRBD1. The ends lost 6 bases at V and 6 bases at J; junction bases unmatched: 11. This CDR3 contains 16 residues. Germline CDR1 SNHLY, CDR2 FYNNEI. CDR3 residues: CASRGRTGGRGDTQYF. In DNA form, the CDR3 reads TGTGCCAGCAGGGGAAGGACAGGGGGCAGAGGGGATACGCAGTATTTT.

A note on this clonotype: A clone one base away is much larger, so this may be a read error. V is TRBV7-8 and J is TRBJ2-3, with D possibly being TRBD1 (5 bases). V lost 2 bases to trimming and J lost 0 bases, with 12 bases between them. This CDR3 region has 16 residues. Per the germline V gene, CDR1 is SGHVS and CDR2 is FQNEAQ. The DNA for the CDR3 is TGTGCCAGCAGCTTAAGGGCGACAGAAAGCACAGATACGCAGTATTTT. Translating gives CASSLRATESTDTQYF.

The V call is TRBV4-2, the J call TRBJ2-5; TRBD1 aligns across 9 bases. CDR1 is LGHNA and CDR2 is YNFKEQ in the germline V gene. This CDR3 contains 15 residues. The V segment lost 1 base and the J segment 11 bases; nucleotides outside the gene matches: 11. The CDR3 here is CASSQVGQGDNEQYF. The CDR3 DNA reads TGTGCCAGCAGCCAAGTGGGACAGGGTGACAATGAGCAGTACTTC.

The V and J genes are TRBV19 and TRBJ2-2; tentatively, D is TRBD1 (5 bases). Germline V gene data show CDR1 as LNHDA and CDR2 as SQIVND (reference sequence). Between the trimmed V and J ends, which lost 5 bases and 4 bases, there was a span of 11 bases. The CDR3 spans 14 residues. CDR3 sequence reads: CASSSRQITGELFF. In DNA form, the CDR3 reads TGTGCCAGTAGTTCGAGACAGATCACCGGGGAGCTGTTTTTT. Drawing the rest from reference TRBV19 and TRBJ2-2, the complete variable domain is DGGITQSPKYLFRKEGQNVTLSCEQNLNHDAMYWYRQDPGQGLRLIYYSQIVNDFQKGDIAEGYSVSREKKESFPLTVTSAQKNPTAFYLCASSSRQITGELFFGEGSRLTVL.